This entry lists 2 T cell receptor beta chains sequenced from one sample in a study of T cell responses to AZD1222 COVID-19 vaccine. Assay used: immunoSEQ multiplex PCR; TCRdb lists only in-frame clones, some missing. The sample lists about 130,000 clones; around 94% were seen once. Here the sequenced sample was peripheral blood, taken on day 0 of AZD1222 vaccination. Receptors were obtained from an adult in good health.

The chain has TRBV2 and TRBJ1-5; D is undetermined. Germline V gene sequence: CDR1 SNHLY, CDR2 FYNNEI. The CDR3 has 13 residues. The V and J ends lost 5 bases and 8 bases respectively, with 13 bases between them. The CDR3 here is CASSTRPPEPQHF. Here the CDR3 DNA reads TGTGCCAGCAGTACGAGGCCCCCAGAGCCCCAGCATTTT.

The gene calls are TRBV4-1 and TRBJ1-1; D uncertain. Germline loops: CDR1 MGHRA, CDR2 YSYEKL. There are 14 residues in the CDR3. Trimming took off 0 bases at V and 5 bases at J, with 10 bases between the two ends. The DNA of the CDR3 is TGCGCCAGCAGCCAAGAAATGGGGTCTACTGAAGCTTTCTTT. The encoded protein is CASSQEMGSTEAFF.